A selection of T cell receptor beta chains follows, all from one sample in a study of CD8 T cells in ankylosing spondylitis. TCRdb analysed the 5' RACE reads with MiXCR anew, one entry per CDR3 protein. The sample yields roughly 42,000 distinct CDR3 sequences, 2.5% to 3.5% seen once. Sequencing used blood, either unsorted or a sorted T cell fraction (not recorded which). These receptors were collected from a male donor with ankylosing spondylitis or in good health (not recorded which). Both conserved end residues are part of each CDR3. Fields, in order: J gene, V gene, clone size, D gene, CDR3 protein, CDR3 DNA. The D gene is left open where the match is weak. Expanded clones are given a class, and other clones once, few, many or no size at all.

>TRBJ1-2|TRBV9|many|TRBD1
CASSLGQGASYGYTF
TGTGCCAGCAGCTTGGGACAGGGGGCGAGTTATGGCTACACCTTC
>TRBJ1-4|TRBV9|many|TRBD1
CASNRGVTNEKLFF
TGTGCCAGCAACAGGGGAGTAACTAATGAAAAACTGTTTTTT
>TRBJ1-1|TRBV30|many|NA
CAWSVTARQLNTEAFF
TGTGCCTGGAGTGTAACAGCTCGCCAGCTGAACACTGAAGCTTTCTTT
>TRBJ2-3|TRBV9|many|TRBD2
CASTGSGTTSTDTQYF
TGTGCCAGCACGGGTAGCGGGACCACTAGCACAGATACGCAGTATTTT
>TRBJ2-5|TRBV9|many|NA
CASSVEQGQETQYF
TGTGCCAGCAGCGTAGAACAGGGCCAAGAGACCCAGTACTTC
>TRBJ2-2|TRBV9|many|NA
CASSVGFEGLSNTGELFF
TGTGCCAGCAGCGTAGGTTTTGAGGGACTGTCGAACACCGGGGAGCTGTTTTTT
>TRBJ2-3|TRBV9|many|TRBD2
CASSARTSGSTDTQYF
TGTGCCAGCAGCGCCAGGACTAGCGGGAGCACAGATACGCAGTATTTT
>TRBJ2-3|TRBV9|many|NA
CASSVGLRSTDTQYF
TGTGCCAGCAGCGTTGGTCTACGTAGCACAGATACGCAGTATTTT
>TRBJ2-5|TRBV9|many|NA
CASSLVGGAQYF
TGTGCCAGCAGCCTCGTGGGTGGAGCCCAGTACTTC
>TRBJ2-3|TRBV9|many|NA
CASSRGTQSTDTQYF
TGTGCCAGCAGCCGGGGGACCCAAAGCACAGATACGCAGTATTTT
>TRBJ2-3|TRBV9|many|TRBD2
CASSVAAGLAGADTQYF
TGTGCCAGCAGCGTAGCCGCGGGACTAGCGGGAGCAGATACGCAGTATTTT
>TRBJ2-3|TRBV9|many|TRBD2
CASSHGLAGGLTDTQYF
TGTGCCAGCAGCCACGGACTAGCGGGAGGACTCACAGATACGCAGTATTTT
>TRBJ2-7|TRBV9|many|TRBD1
CASSAGQGRTYEQYF
TGTGCCAGCAGCGCGGGACAGGGGAGAACCTACGAGCAGTACTTC
>TRBJ2-3|TRBV9|few|TRBD2
CASSNRIAGAPDTQYF
TGTGCCAGTAGCAACCGGATAGCGGGAGCCCCAGATACGCAGTATTTT
>TRBJ2-5|TRBV9|many|TRBD2
CASSVALLAGQETQYF
TGTGCCAGCAGCGTAGCTCTCCTAGCGGGGCAAGAGACCCAGTACTTC
>TRBJ2-1|TRBV9|many|TRBD2
CASSGTSGSFDEQFF
TGTGCCAGCAGCGGAACTAGCGGGAGTTTCGATGAGCAGTTCTTC
>TRBJ1-3|TRBV9|many|NA
CASRPGPGNTIYF
TGTGCCAGCAGACCGGGTCCTGGAAACACCATATATTTT
>TRBJ2-5|TRBV9|many|TRBD2
CASSPPSAGEGETQYF
TGTGCCAGCAGCCCGCCTTCTGCGGGAGAGGGCGAGACCCAGTACTTC
>TRBJ2-1|TRBV9|many|TRBD1
CASSVGTGLSSGEQFF
TGTGCCAGCAGCGTGGGGACAGGACTCTCATCAGGGGAGCAGTTCTTC
>TRBJ2-7|TRBV9|many|NA
CASSVEGSIDEQYF
TGTGCCAGCAGCGTAGAAGGGTCTATCGACGAGCAGTACTTC
>TRBJ2-7|TRBV9|many|NA
CASSVRGSPYEQYF
TGTGCCAGCAGCGTCAGGGGAAGCCCCTACGAGCAGTACTTC
>TRBJ1-1|TRBV9|many|TRBD1
CASSRTGAGTEAFF
TGTGCCAGCAGTCGAACAGGGGCGGGTACTGAAGCTTTCTTT
>TRBJ2-7|TRBV24-1|many|NA
CATLSSYEQYF
TGTGCCACCCTAAGCTCCTACGAGCAGTACTTC
>TRBJ1-6|TRBV9|many|NA
CASSVTESYNSPLHF
TGTGCCAGCAGCGTGACCGAATCCTATAATTCACCCCTCCACTTT
>TRBJ2-1|TRBV9|many|NA
CASSVGSWAYNEQFF
TGTGCCAGCAGCGTGGGGAGTTGGGCGTACAATGAGCAGTTCTTC
>TRBJ2-7|TRBV9|many|TRBD2
CASSVGLAGTYEQYF
TGTGCCAGCAGCGTAGGACTAGCGGGGACCTACGAGCAGTACTTC
>TRBJ1-4|TRBV9|many|NA
CASSVDQSTNEKLFF
TGTGCCAGCAGCGTAGATCAATCAACTAATGAAAAACTGTTTTTT
>TRBJ2-2|TRBV9|many|TRBD1
CASGQGWTGELFF
TGTGCCAGCGGACAGGGATGGACCGGGGAGCTGTTTTTT
>TRBJ2-1|TRBV9|many|TRBD2
CASSTGLAGGGDNEQFF
TGTGCCAGCAGCACGGGACTAGCGGGCGGGGGTGATAATGAGCAGTTCTTC
>TRBJ2-5|TRBV9|many|TRBD2
CASSKRGTPLQETQYF
TGTGCCAGCAGCAAGCGGGGGACACCGCTTCAAGAGACCCAGTACTTC
>TRBJ2-3|TRBV9|NA|NA
CASRAGPSTDTQYF
TGTGCCAGCAGGGCGGGACCGAGCACAGATACGCAGTATTTT
>TRBJ2-7|TRBV9|many|NA
CASSVEGRGEQYF
TGTGCCAGCAGCGTAGAGGGCCGGGGCGAGCAGTACTTC
>TRBJ2-1|TRBV9|many|NA
CASSELGGSYNEQFF
TGTGCCAGCAGCGAACTAGGGGGCTCCTACAATGAGCAGTTCTTC
>TRBJ1-4|TRBV9|many|NA
CASSVAYGATNEKLFF
TGTGCCAGCAGCGTAGCTTATGGGGCAACTAATGAAAAACTGTTTTTT
>TRBJ2-7|TRBV21-1|many|NA
CASISGTGGSRDEQYF
TGTGCCAGCATTTCCGGGACAGGGGGCTCTCGGGACGAGCAGTACTTC
>TRBJ2-2|TRBV9|many|TRBD1
CASSAVQGHTGELFF
TGTGCCAGCAGCGCAGTACAGGGGCACACCGGGGAGCTGTTTTTT
>TRBJ2-2|TRBV9|medium-sized|NA
CASSVVAENTGELFF
TGTGCCAGCAGCGTAGTAGCGGAGAACACCGGGGAGCTGTTTTTT
>TRBJ1-2|TRBV9|many|TRBD1
CASSPRTGEEGYTF
TGTGCCAGCAGCCCCCGGACAGGGGAAGAAGGCTACACCTTC
>TRBJ2-2|TRBV9|many|NA
CASSEDAPNTGELFF
TGTGCCAGCAGCGAAGACGCTCCGAACACCGGGGAGCTGTTTTTT
>TRBJ2-1|TRBV9|many|NA
CASSVGPAEYNNEQFF
TGTGCCAGCAGCGTAGGGCCAGCGGAGTACAACAATGAGCAGTTCTTC